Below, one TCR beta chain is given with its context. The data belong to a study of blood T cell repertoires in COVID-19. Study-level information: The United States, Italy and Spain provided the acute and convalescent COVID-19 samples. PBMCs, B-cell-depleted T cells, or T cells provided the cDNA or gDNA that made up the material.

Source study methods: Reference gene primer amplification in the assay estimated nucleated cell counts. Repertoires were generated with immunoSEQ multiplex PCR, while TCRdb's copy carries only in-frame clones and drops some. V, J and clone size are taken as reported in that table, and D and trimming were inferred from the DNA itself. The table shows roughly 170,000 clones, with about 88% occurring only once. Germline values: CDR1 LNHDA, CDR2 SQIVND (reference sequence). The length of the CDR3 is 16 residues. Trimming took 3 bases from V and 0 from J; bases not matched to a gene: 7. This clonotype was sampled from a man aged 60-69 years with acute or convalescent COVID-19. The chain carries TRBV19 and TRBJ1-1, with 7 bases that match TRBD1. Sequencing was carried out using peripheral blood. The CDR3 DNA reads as TGTGCCAGTAGTATCGGACCCGACAGGGTGAACACTGAAGCTTTCTTT. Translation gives CASSIGPDRVNTEAFF.